What follows describes a single T cell receptor beta chain. Its target is unknown. The entry originates in a study of cytomegalovirus exposure and HLA in healthy donors. Whole-study results and caveats: When the data were analyzed later, several of the most significant clusters appeared to be linked to common viral pathogens.

Both 60 Vbeta primers and 13 Jbeta primers went into the PCR. TCRdb keeps only in-frame clones here, not all; method: immunoSEQ multiplex PCR. The data contain approximately 170,000 clones, roughly 81% of them singletons. The clonotype originates from a young woman in good health and CMV-seropositive. The sequencing sample was made of PBMCs.

The CDR3 reads CASSSTSSEQYF. The CDR3 region has the DNA TGTGCCAGCAGCTCGACTAGTTCCGAGCAGTACTTC. This sequence joins TRBV7-2 and TRBJ2-7; D may be TRBD2 (6 bases). The V gene lost 4 bases and the J gene lost 6 bases, with 10 bases spanning the gap. The CDR3 is 12 residues long. CDR1 and CDR2 from the germline V gene are SGHTA and FQGNSA.